The entry below gives a single TCR beta chain sequence along with its context. Its antigen is currently not known. Per-base qualities were not stored, and no clone one base away is much larger. The germline V gene (reference sequence) gives CDR1 as LGHDT and CDR2 as YNNKEL. There are 14 amino acids in the CDR3, from cysteine to phenylalanine inclusive. The only DNA kept is the CDR3, 42 bases in frame from the first base. Germline trimming amounts to 5 bases on V and 1 base on J, with 4 as the count of junction bases outside the gene matches. The source of the sample is a study of blood T cell repertoires in COVID-19 (dated by TCRdb to about 2020). Turning to the overall study: Collaborator samples came from the United States, Italy and Spain and covered acute and convalescent phases of COVID-19. The sample metadata nearly always contained a de-identified subject ID, COVID-19 status, age in years and sex. Samples were obtained from the ongoing ImmuneRACE study (first 160 participants) and from about 1,300 subjects provided by 6 global collaborators. The material from the prospective study consisted of cDNA or gDNA derived from T cells, B-cell-depleted T cells, or PBMCs. Where available, HLA class I and class II types were obtained from metadata supplied by the sample provider rather than from assay-based typing. A freely available public database, intended as a resource for researchers studying the immune response to SARS-CoV-2, is where the repertoires were released. The dataset comprised deeply sampled blood TCRbeta repertoires from subjects exposed to, actively infected with, or recovered from COVID-19.

One collaborating source in Seattle enrolled patients while the patients were actively infected and followed the patients over time throughout the course of disease. Collaborating institutions collected whole blood in K2EDTA tubes following their own protocols. For TCRbeta analysis, collaborators shipped samples as frozen whole blood, isolated PBMCs, or DNA extracted from either of those sample types. What the research found in general, with its limitations: The quantity of clinical and demographic metadata differed by source and by participant and was supplied without curation.

The immunoSEQ Assay, a bias-controlled multiplex PCR, was used to amplify TCRbeta CDR3 regions from genomic DNA. Under the source paper's analysis protocol: The number of nucleated cells in each sample was estimated from the amplification of reference gene primers within the assay. To quantify the absolute abundance of each unique TCRbeta CDR3 rearrangement, sequence reads were collapsed and filtered. For each sample, productive Simpson clonality was calculated as the square root of Simpson's diversity index over productive rearrangements. The source is immuneACCESS, and TCRdb retained only in-frame sequences with V and J called. Part of the clones is not carried over; for the studies checked, unresolved V genes explain less than half of this, and the remainder is unexplained. V, J and clone size were drawn from that table, and D and trimming were deduced from the DNA. A total of about 200,000 clones appear in this sample, roughly four fifths of them only once. Roughly 7.8% of the sample is in the top ten clones.

The specimen was peripheral blood. This clonotype originated in an elderly woman with COVID-19, enrolled during active disease. The V and J genes are TRBV3-1 (or the pseudogene TRBV3-2) and TRBJ1-1, with 7 junctional bases fitting TRBD1. This receptor carries the CDR3 CASSYTGANTEAFF. In nucleotide form, the sequence is TGTGCCAGCAGCTACACAGGGGCGAACACTGAAGCTTTCTTT.